The 18 T cell receptor beta chains presented below share a single source sample, sequenced in a study of cytomegalovirus exposure and HLA in healthy donors. The method was immunoSEQ multiplex PCR; TCRdb's version includes in-frame clones alone and lacks a portion of them. Here the sample spans approximately 180,000 clones, about 84% being singletons. The sequenced sample was PBMCs. Every receptor here comes from a woman aged 18-30 years in good health and CMV-seronegative.

This clone was counted between two and nine times. J is TRBJ1-4 and V is TRBV6-1; D is perhaps TRBD1 (6 bases). V was trimmed by 3 bases and J by 5 bases, leaving 16 bases between them. Looked up from germline, CDR1 is MNHNS and CDR2 is SASEGT. The CDR3 has 16 residues. CDR3 amino acids: CASSESGGEGNEKLFF. As DNA, the CDR3 is TGTGCCAGCAGTGAGAGCGGGGGCGAGGGAAATGAAAAACTGTTTTTT.

This clone was recorded once. The chain links TRBV12-5 to TRBJ2-2; D perhaps matches TRBD1 (6 bases). The CDR3 length is 15 residues. Germline V gene lookup returns CDR1 LGHNT and CDR2 FRNRAP. Trimming took 1 base from V and 4 from J, leaving 10 bases between them. CDR3 protein: CASGLDRAPTGELFF. The CDR3, as DNA: TGTGCTAGTGGTTTGGACAGGGCCCCCACCGGGGAGCTGTTTTTT.

The rearrangement uses TRBV30 and TRBJ2-2; TRBD1 aligns across 10 bases. The V gene end was trimmed by 7 bases and the J gene end by 4 bases; junction bases not matched to a gene: 9. This CDR3 has 15 amino acids. The V gene's germline CDR1 is GTSNPN and CDR2 SVGIG (reference sequence). The DNA for the CDR3 is TGTGCCTATAAAGACAGGGGGCAGTTCACCGGGGAGCTGTTTTTT. It encodes CAYKDRGQFTGELFF.

The chain joins TRBV5-1 to TRBJ2-7, with 8 bases matching TRBD2. J gave up 3 bases and V 4 bases, and 6 bases lay outside the gene matches. The length of the CDR3 is 14 residues. CDR1 is SGHRS, CDR2 YFSETQ, per germline. The CDR3 DNA reads as TGCGCCAGCAGCCCCGGGGGGGGTAGCTACGAGCAGTACTTC. Its protein product is CASSPGGGSYEQYF.

The chain recombines TRBV27 with TRBJ1-5; D is ambiguous. With 2 bases removed from V and 3 bases from J, the gap between germline ends came to 11 bases. This CDR3 region has 15 residues. In germline, CDR1 is MNHEY, CDR2 SMNVEV (reference sequence). CDR3 region: CASSLEGLDNQPQHF. CDR3 nucleotide sequence: TGTGCCAGCAGTTTAGAGGGTCTTGACAATCAGCCCCAGCATTTT.

CDR3 sequence (DNA): TGTGCCAGCAGCCCATCCCGATGGTCGACTAGCGGGGGGTACAATGAGCAGTTCTTC. Translating it yields CASSPSRWSTSGGYNEQFF. The J gene is TRBJ2-1, the V gene TRBV7-8, with TRBD2 matching over 13 bases. J was trimmed by 4 bases and V by 5 bases; bases with no gene match: 14. The CDR3 spans 19 residues. The germline gives CDR1 SGHVS, CDR2 FQNEAQ.

This chain joins TRBV5-1 and TRBJ2-3; 13 bases are shared with TRBD2. CDR1 and CDR2 from the germline V gene are SGHRS and YFSETQ. The CDR3 totals 17 residues. The V segment lost 4 bases and the J segment 0 bases; nucleotides outside the gene matches: 5. The CDR3: CASSKPGLAGSTDTQYF. The CDR3 DNA follows: TGCGCCAGCAGCAAACCGGGACTAGCGGGAAGCACAGATACGCAGTATTTT.

J is TRBJ1-1 and V is TRBV25-1; no firm D call. V lost 2 bases to trimming and J lost 4 bases, with 8 bases between them. There are 13 residues in the CDR3. Germline values: CDR1 MGHDK, CDR2 SYGVNS. The CDR3 loop is CASSEDLATEAFF. The CDR3 DNA sequence: TGTGCCAGCAGTGAAGACTTGGCCACTGAAGCTTTCTTT.

V and J are TRBV27 and TRBJ2-2, with no clear D. V dropped 4 bases and J dropped 0 bases, with 6 bases sitting between them. Per the germline V gene, CDR1 is MNHEY and CDR2 is SMNVEV (reference sequence). This CDR3 region has 14 residues. The CDR3 nucleotides read TGTGCCAGCAGTTGGAGCGCGAACACCGGGGAGCTGTTTTTT. This encodes CASSWSANTGELFF.

V and J are TRBV2 and TRBJ2-7; 10 bases align to TRBD1. Germline values: CDR1 SNHLY, CDR2 FYNNEI. Losses at the gene ends were 7 bases for V and 3 bases for J; bases not matched to a gene: 6. The CDR3 is made up of 14 amino acids. The CDR3 DNA reads TGTGCCAGCAATAGGGGACAGGGGCTCTACGAGCAGTACTTC. The encoded protein is CASNRGQGLYEQYF.

The chain employs TRBV9 and TRBJ1-2; D is possibly TRBD1 (5 bases). The CDR3 is 13 amino acids. Trimming pared 7 bases from V and 4 bases from J, leaving 14 bases between. Germline lookup yields CDR1 SGDLS and CDR2 YYNGEE. The CDR3 spells CASGGGGPYGYTF. For the CDR3, the DNA is TGTGCCAGCGGGGGTGGAGGGCCCTATGGCTACACCTTC.

This clone was recorded a few times. This chain links TRBV7-2 with TRBJ2-5; D ambiguous. The ends were cut back, 5 bases at V and 3 bases at J, with 10 bases in the middle. Looked up from germline, CDR1 is SGHTA and CDR2 is FQGNSA. The CDR3 is made up of 13 amino acids. The CDR3 here is CASSLWAEETQYF. Written as DNA, the CDR3 is TGTGCCAGCAGCCTATGGGCAGAAGAGACCCAGTACTTC.

This chain joins TRBV2 and TRBJ1-2; weak D call: TRBD1 (5 bases). The germline gives CDR1 SNHLY, CDR2 FYNNEI. With 4 bases removed from V and 5 bases from J, the gap between germline ends came to 14 bases. There are 14 residues in the CDR3. CDR3 loop: CASSAMAEGYGYTF. CDR3 nucleotide sequence: TGTGCCAGCAGTGCTATGGCGGAGGGGTATGGCTACACCTTC.

V gene TRBV29-1 combines with J gene TRBJ1-1; tentative D call: TRBD1 (6 bases). Between the trimmed V and J ends, which lost 7 bases and 1 base, there was a span of 10 bases. The CDR3 is 12 amino acids. CDR1 SQVTM and CDR2 ANQGSEA come from the germline V gene. The CDR3 reads CSARGTNTEAFF. DNA of the CDR3: TGCAGCGCCAGGGGTACGAACACTGAAGCTTTCTTT.

This chain uses TRBV28 with TRBJ2-1, with TRBD1 matching 9 bases. The CDR3 totals 14 residues. Germline CDR1 and CDR2: MDHEN and SYDVKM. V trimming: 5 bases; J trimming: 8 bases; junction bases outside the gene matches: 7. In nucleotides, the CDR3 is TGTGCCAGCAGTCGAGTACAGGGGGCGGATGAGCAGTTCTTC. Protein sequence: CASSRVQGADEQFF.

This chain uses TRBV5-4 with TRBJ1-3; tentative D call: TRBD1 (6 bases). The germline V and J ends were trimmed by 4 bases and 0 bases, with 14 bases remaining between them. The CDR3 runs to 16 residues. CDR1 and CDR2 (germline): SGHNT, YYREEE (reference sequence). CDR3 sequence reads: CASSQDSKHSGNTIYF. The CDR3 nucleotides are TGTGCCAGCAGCCAGGACAGCAAACACTCTGGAAACACCATATATTTT.

V is TRBV27 and J is TRBJ2-7, with 8 nucleotides matching TRBD1. Germline V gene sequence: CDR1 MNHEY, CDR2 SMNVEV (reference sequence). With 4 bases clipped from V and 4 bases from J, the junction kept 12 bases outside the gene matches. The CDR3 runs 16 residues. CDR3: CASSSPQSRGLYEQYF. In nucleotides, the CDR3 is TGTGCCAGCAGTTCCCCCCAATCCAGGGGGCTTTACGAGCAGTACTTC.

The gene calls are TRBV6-1 and TRBJ1-5, with 7 positions matching TRBD1. Germline loops: CDR1 MNHNS, CDR2 SASEGT. V shed 5 bases and J 0 bases; nucleotides not matched to a gene: 4. This CDR3 spans 15 amino acids. The CDR3 bases are TGTGCCAGCAGTCAGGGGGGATATAGCAATCAGCCCCAGCATTTT. It codes for CASSQGGYSNQPQHF.